Reported below is one T cell receptor (beta chain). Its specificity is unknown. These data originate in a study of glioma-infiltrating T cells. The study's findings and limits: A blood CDR3 motif signature was depleted in highly divergent patients.

This CDR3 is built from 15 residues. V dropped 4 bases and J dropped 3 bases, with 15 bases sitting between them. Germline lookup yields CDR1 LNHNV and CDR2 YYDKDF (reference sequence). Using RNA template, CDR3s of TCR alpha and beta were amplified with iRepertoire arm-PCR. Using its own MiXCR run on the multiplex PCR reads, TCRdb lists one record per CDR3 protein. The repertoire includes around 390,000 distinct CDR3 sequences, approximately 42% of them detected once, and 12% sits in the top ten. The chain is built from TRBV15 and TRBJ2-5; D may correspond to TRBD1 or TRBD2 (5 bases each). The TCR comes from a human donor with low-grade glioma or glioblastoma, undergoing nonglioma brain surgery, or in good health (not recorded which). Material: glioma tissue, nonneoplastic brain tissue, or PBMCs (not recorded which). CDR3 nucleotides: TGTGCCACCAGCAAAACGGGGCCACTCAAAGAGACCCAGTACTTC. Translation: CATSKTGPLKETQYF.